Presented here are 24 T cell receptor beta chains from one specimen sequenced in a study of OX40 agonist ivuxolimab in advanced cancers. Library generation was performed with the immunoSEQ multiplex PCR assay. Here the immuneACCESS table is served through TCRdb, limited to in-frame sequences with V and J called. Missing clones are a known gap in these copies; in checked studies unresolved V genes cover under half, and the rest lacks a known reason. A total of roughly 65,000 clones appear in this sample, nearly 85% of them only once. The ten largest account for about a tenth of the sample. Sequenced here: CD4+ or CD8+ T cells sorted from blood, sampled in a trial of the OX40 agonist ivuxolimab. The source is an adult with an advanced solid tumor such as melanoma, head and neck, liver or kidney cancer.

The V call is TRBV5-1, the J call TRBJ1-2, with D perhaps matching TRBD1 (5 bases). The germline CDR1 and CDR2 sequences are SGHRS and YFSETQ. Trimming pared 0 bases from V and 1 base from J, leaving 10 bases between. The CDR3 has 15 residues. The CDR3 here is CASSLGTGDNYGYTF. The CDR3 DNA follows: TGCGCCAGCAGCTTGGGTACAGGAGATAACTATGGCTACACCTTC.

This chain joins TRBV9 and TRBJ2-1; 10 nucleotides align to TRBD2. The CDR3 totals 15 residues. After removal of 0 bases from V and 8 bases from J, the junction contained 5 bases not matched to a gene. Per germline, CDR1 SGDLS and CDR2 YYNGEE. The CDR3 bases are TGTGCCAGCAGCGTAGAAGCCCTAGCGGGGGATGAGCAGTTCTTC. Translation: CASSVEALAGDEQFF.

V and J are TRBV9 and TRBJ1-1; perhaps TRBD1 as D (6 bases). This CDR3 is 14 amino acids long. V was cut by 4 bases and J by 1 base, with 11 bases left in between. Germline-derived CDR1 and CDR2 are SGDLS and YYNGEE. CDR3 DNA sequence: TGTGCCAGCAGCTTACAGGGACAGAACACTGAAGCTTTCTTT. Its translation is CASSLQGQNTEAFF.

The CDR3 sequence is CASSSGGAYGYTF. CDR3 DNA: TGTGCCAGCAGTTCAGGGGGCGCCTATGGCTACACCTTC. The rearrangement links TRBV28 to TRBJ1-2; 8 positions agree with TRBD1. Germline loops: CDR1 MDHEN, CDR2 SYDVKM. This CDR3 is 13 amino acids long. Trimming removed 4 bases from V and 4 bases from J; junction bases left unmatched: 2.

The genes are TRBV11-3 and TRBJ2-3; 11 bases align to TRBD1. Germline lookup yields CDR1 SGHNT and CDR2 YENEEA. The CDR3 consists of 14 residues. V was clipped by 5 bases and J by 7 bases; unmatched bases: 5. CDR3 in amino acids: CASSLGTGGYTQYF. For the CDR3, the DNA is TGTGCCAGCAGCCTCGGGACAGGGGGATATACGCAGTATTTT.

V gene TRBV19 combines with J gene TRBJ1-2, with a possible D match to TRBD1 (6 bases). The CDR3 loop spans 13 amino acids. Trimming cost V 6 bases and J 3 bases, with 11 bases left between them. Germline CDR1 is LNHDA and CDR2 is SQIVND (reference sequence). CDR3 amino acids: CASSLTGDYGYTF. The CDR3, as DNA: TGTGCCAGTAGCTTGACAGGTGACTATGGCTACACCTTC. The variable domain in full, with the rest retrieved from reference TRBV19 and TRBJ1-2, is DGGITQSPKYLFRKEGQNVTLSCEQNLNHDAMYWYRQDPGQGLRLIYYSQIVNDFQKGDIAEGYSVSREKKESFPLTVTSAQKNPTAFYLCASSLTGDYGYTFGSGTRLTVV.

V and J are TRBV7-2 and TRBJ1-3; D unclear. The CDR3 is 15 amino acids. CDR1 and CDR2 (germline): SGHTA, FQGNSA. The V end lost 5 bases, the J end lost 0 bases, and 11 bases lay between the germline ends. CDR3 sequence: CASSRRGSSGNTIYF. The CDR3 coding sequence is TGTGCCAGCAGCCGCAGAGGGAGCTCTGGAAACACCATATATTTT.

The chain couples TRBV4-1 to TRBJ2-7, with TRBD2 matching 7 bases. There are 15 residues in the CDR3. Germline values: CDR1 MGHRA, CDR2 YSYEKL. V was pared by 1 base and J by 3 bases, with 6 bases of the junction left unmatched. The CDR3 DNA sequence: TGCGCCAGCAGCCAAGTGGTGGAGCGGGGCTACGAGCAGTACTTC. Encoded protein: CASSQVVERGYEQYF.

The CDR3 DNA reads as TGTGCCAGCAGCTCGAACCGGGACCGAACATTCATTTACGAGCAGTACTTC. Residues: CASSSNRDRTFIYEQYF. The chain links TRBV7-9 to TRBJ2-7; either TRBD1 or TRBD2 may supply D (5 bases each). Germline lookup yields CDR1 SEHNR and CDR2 FQNEAQ (reference sequence). This CDR3 contains 17 residues. The V and J ends lost 4 bases and 4 bases respectively, with 23 bases between them.

This chain connects TRBV6-1 to TRBJ2-7; D is uncertain. The V and J ends lost 7 bases and 3 bases respectively, with 16 bases between them. Germline loops: CDR1 MNHNS, CDR2 SASEGT. The CDR3 consists of 14 residues. The CDR3 loop is CASNMAYGLYEQYV. The CDR3 coding sequence is TGTGCCAGCAATATGGCTTACGGCCTCTACGAGCAGTACGTC.

This clone has only one observation. The gene calls are TRBV5-1 and TRBJ2-1; D gene unclear. Trimming took 0 bases from V and 2 from J, leaving 9 bases between them. CDR3 size: 15 residues. Looked up from germline, CDR1 is SGHRS and CDR2 is YFSETQ. The CDR3 reads CASSLEDPTYNEQFF. The CDR3 bases are TGCGCCAGCAGCTTGGAAGACCCGACCTACAATGAGCAGTTCTTC.

The chain links TRBV7-3 to TRBJ2-2, with 12 bases matching TRBD1. The CDR3 loop spans 17 amino acids. The ends lost 0 bases at V and 3 bases at J; junction bases unmatched: 2. The germline gives CDR1 SGHTA, CDR2 FQGTGA. CDR3 loop: CASSLTGTGGHTGELFF. The DNA for the CDR3 is TGTGCCAGCAGCTTAACCGGGACAGGGGGCCACACCGGGGAGCTGTTTTTT.

The sample holds one count of this clone. The rearrangement uses TRBV7-9 and TRBJ1-5; 10 bases agree with TRBD1. The CDR3 extends over 15 amino acids. V was pared by 1 base and J by 5 bases, with 2 bases of the junction left unmatched. CDR1 and CDR2 from the germline V gene are SEHNR and FQNEAQ (reference sequence). The CDR3 DNA is TGTGCCAGCAGCTTAGGGACAGGGGGGGATCAGCCCCAGCATTTT. This sequence encodes CASSLGTGGDQPQHF.

V and J are TRBV4-1 and TRBJ1-2; 8 bases match TRBD1. Germline V gene data show CDR1 as MGHRA and CDR2 as YSYEKL. The V gene end was trimmed by 3 bases and the J gene end by 6 bases; junction bases not matched to a gene: 15. This CDR3 has 17 amino acids. CDR3 amino acids: CASSHPTGDPGANGYTF. In DNA form, the CDR3 reads TGCGCCAGCAGCCACCCGACAGGGGATCCCGGAGCGAATGGCTACACCTTC.

The rearrangement uses TRBV4-2 and TRBJ2-3; TRBD2 matches 12 bases. The CDR3 runs to 19 residues. The ends lost 4 bases at V and 2 bases at J; junction bases unmatched: 13. CDR1 is LGHNA, CDR2 YNFKEQ, per germline. The CDR3 coding sequence is TGTGCCAGCAGCCGCCAGGGACTAGCGGGTGCGGTGAACACAGATACGCAGTATTTT. Translating gives CASSRQGLAGAVNTDTQYF.

Only one count was recorded for this clone. Other nucleotide sequences from this sample produce the same CDR3. V usage is TRBV7-8 and J usage is TRBJ1-1; D gene unclear. Deletions cut 1 base from V and 1 base from J, with 7 bases between. Germline V lookup: CDR1 SGHVS, CDR2 FQNEAQ. The CDR3 consists of 14 residues. The CDR3 loop is CASSLGRGNTEAFF. In DNA form, the CDR3 reads TGTGCCAGCAGCTTAGGTCGGGGGAACACTGAAGCTTTCTTT.

Here the CDR3 DNA reads TGTGCCAGCAGCTTACAGGAGAACTATGGCTACACCTTC. It yields the protein CASSLQENYGYTF. This chain uses TRBV5-6 with TRBJ1-2, with a weak D call TRBD1 (5 bases). V was trimmed by 2 bases and J by 2 bases, leaving 7 bases between them. CDR1 and CDR2 (germline): SGHDT, YYEEEE. The CDR3 length is 13 residues.

This clone occurred once. The chain is built from TRBV5-1 and TRBJ1-5; D ambiguous. Per the germline V gene, CDR1 is SGHRS and CDR2 is YFSETQ. V lost 0 bases to trimming and J lost 5 bases, with 9 bases between them. The CDR3 is 14 amino acids. The CDR3 DNA sequence: TGCGCCAGCAGCTTGGGAGGGTATGATCAGCCCCAGCATTTT. This gives the protein CASSLGGYDQPQHF.

The gene calls are TRBV2 and TRBJ1-5; D not resolved. The ends were cut back, 5 bases at V and 2 bases at J, with 7 bases in the middle. The CDR3 is made up of 13 amino acids. Germline lookup yields CDR1 SNHLY and CDR2 FYNNEI. The CDR3 loop is CASSSDGNQPQHF. The CDR3 DNA reads TGTGCCAGCAGTTCGGACGGCAATCAGCCCCAGCATTTT.

This clone has a single count. This chain connects TRBV5-1 to TRBJ2-1; 9 nucleotides agree with TRBD2. V gave up 3 bases and J gave up 3 bases; unmatched junction bases: 4. Germline V gene sequence: CDR1 SGHRS, CDR2 YFSETQ. This CDR3 contains 15 residues. The CDR3 DNA is TGCGCCAGCAGCTCCGTAGCGGGGGACTACAATGAGCAGTTCTTC. The encoded protein is CASSSVAGDYNEQFF.

This chain connects TRBV18 to TRBJ2-7, with 8 positions matching TRBD1. J lost 4 bases, V lost 2 bases, and 4 bases had no gene match. Germline values: CDR1 KGHSH, CDR2 LQKENI. The CDR3 extends over 14 amino acids. The CDR3 DNA follows: TGTGCCAGCTCACCAAGGACAGGGAATTACGAGCAGTACGTC. It encodes CASSPRTGNYEQYV.

V is TRBV7-2 and J is TRBJ2-7; D possibly corresponds to TRBD1 (6 bases). Trimming pared 3 bases from V and 2 bases from J, leaving 8 bases between. CDR3 length equals 13 residues. In germline, CDR1 is SGHTA, CDR2 FQGNSA. CDR3 sequence: CASSLDSAYEQYV. DNA for the CDR3: TGTGCCAGCAGCTTGGACAGTGCCTACGAGCAGTACGTC.

This clone was picked up a small number of times. A junction boundary mismatches the germline segment, possibly from a read error. This chain connects TRBV5-4 to TRBJ2-3; D gene uncertain. This CDR3 has 13 amino acids. Per germline, CDR1 SGHNT and CDR2 YYREEE (reference sequence). The CDR3 loop is CASSLTWTDTQYF. In nucleotides, the CDR3 is TGCGCCAGCAGCCTCACGTGGACAGATACGCAGTATTTT.

This clone appeared a single time. The chain joins TRBV7-2 to TRBJ2-5, with 7 bases lining up with TRBD2. V was pared by 5 bases and J by 3 bases, with 15 bases of the junction left unmatched. This CDR3 spans 17 amino acids. Looked up from germline, CDR1 is SGHTA and CDR2 is FQGNSA. CDR3 DNA sequence: TGTGCCAGCAGCCTGGCTCGCGGGAGCATTAGGGAAGAGACCCAGTACTTC. Its protein is CASSLARGSIREETQYF. Full variable domain (missing parts from reference TRBV7-2 and TRBJ2-5): GAGVSQSPSNKVTEKGKDVELRCDPISGHTALYWYRQSLGQGLEFLIYFQGNSAPDKSGLPSDRFSAERTGGSVSTLTIQRTQQEDSAVYLCASSLARGSIREETQYFGPGTRLLVL.